This TCR beta chain came from a study of T cells in pancreatic ductal adenocarcinoma (dated by TCRdb to about 2017). Background on the whole study: Surgically resected pancreatic ductal adenocarcinoma specimens were analyzed for the quantity, spatial distribution, and characteristics of both suppressive cells and tumor-infiltrating CD8+ T cells, an effort aimed at clarifying the adaptive T-cell response occurring naturally. Beyond this particular receptor, the publication reports: Since most pancreatic cancer patients present with inoperable disease, the resected cohort was skewed toward the minority of patients who had early-stage disease. No significant difference in T-cell clonality was found between tumor and blood, with mean clonality of about 0.1 in tumors and 0.072 in blood. Because tumors are enriched in CD45RO+ effector T cells rather than naive T cells, which biases toward lower diversity, comparisons of clonality between tumor and blood may be biased. Compared with tumor samples, blood samples had more total productive templates and approximately 8-fold more unique clonotypes.

TCR beta CDR3 regions were amplified from genomic DNA using the immunoSEQ hsTCRB kit. High-throughput TRB CDR3 sequencing was performed on an Illumina HiSeq system. The source study handled its data this way. The immunoSEQ software was used to analyze sequencing reads, and nonproductive sequences containing premature stops or frame-shifts were removed. Clonality of the repertoire was calculated as one minus Shannon entropy normalized by log2 of the number of unique productive sequences. TCRdb mirrors the immuneACCESS table, restricted to in-frame sequences. Some clones are absent from its copies; in checked studies, under half trace to an unresolved V gene, and the reason for the others is unknown. The V and J calls and clone size were taken over from that table, and D and trimming were inferred from the DNA. This sample has 100,000 or so clones in its table, and 90% to 95% of those were observed once. Clones ranked in the top ten supply less than 4% of the sample.

With regard to this clone: The antigen it recognizes is unknown. No base qualities exist here, and no much larger clone lies one base off it.

The pancreatic ductal adenocarcinoma patients who were selected had gone through surgery without receiving any neoadjuvant therapy. After peripheral blood was drawn into heparin tubes, PBMCs were separated on a histopaque density gradient and then cryopreserved in 10% DMSO. The DNeasy Blood and Tissue Kit, with Proteinase K and RNase treatment, was used to extract genomic DNA from roughly seven PBMC specimens and fewer than ten flash-frozen tumor specimens. V is pruned by 3 bases and J by 3 bases, leaving 1 base of the junction without a gene match. Inclusive of the bounding cysteine and phenylalanine, the CDR3 is 14 residues long. Only the CDR3 DNA stays, 42 bases, in frame from base 1. The germline V gene encodes CDR1 SGHAT and CDR2 FQNNGV.

This receptor was obtained from a human donor with pancreatic ductal adenocarcinoma. Specimen: PBMCs. The V gene is TRBV11-2 and the J gene is TRBJ2-7, and 11 junctional nucleotides match TRBD2. The DNA sequence is TGTGCCAGCAGCTTTGGACTAGCGGGCTACGAGCAGTACTTC. This yields the protein CASSFGLAGYEQYF.